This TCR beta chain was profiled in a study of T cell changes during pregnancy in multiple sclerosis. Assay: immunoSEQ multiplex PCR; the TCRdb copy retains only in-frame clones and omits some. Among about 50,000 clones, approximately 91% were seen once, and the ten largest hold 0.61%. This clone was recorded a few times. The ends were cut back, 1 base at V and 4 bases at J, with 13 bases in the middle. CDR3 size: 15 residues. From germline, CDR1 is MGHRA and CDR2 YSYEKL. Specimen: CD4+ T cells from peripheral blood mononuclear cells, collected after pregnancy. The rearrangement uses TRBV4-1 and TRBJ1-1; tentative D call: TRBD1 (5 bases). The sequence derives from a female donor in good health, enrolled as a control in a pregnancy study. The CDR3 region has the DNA TGCGCCAGCAGCCAAGGATCGGGACTTGTCACTGAAGCTTTCTTT. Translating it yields CASSQGSGLVTEAFF.